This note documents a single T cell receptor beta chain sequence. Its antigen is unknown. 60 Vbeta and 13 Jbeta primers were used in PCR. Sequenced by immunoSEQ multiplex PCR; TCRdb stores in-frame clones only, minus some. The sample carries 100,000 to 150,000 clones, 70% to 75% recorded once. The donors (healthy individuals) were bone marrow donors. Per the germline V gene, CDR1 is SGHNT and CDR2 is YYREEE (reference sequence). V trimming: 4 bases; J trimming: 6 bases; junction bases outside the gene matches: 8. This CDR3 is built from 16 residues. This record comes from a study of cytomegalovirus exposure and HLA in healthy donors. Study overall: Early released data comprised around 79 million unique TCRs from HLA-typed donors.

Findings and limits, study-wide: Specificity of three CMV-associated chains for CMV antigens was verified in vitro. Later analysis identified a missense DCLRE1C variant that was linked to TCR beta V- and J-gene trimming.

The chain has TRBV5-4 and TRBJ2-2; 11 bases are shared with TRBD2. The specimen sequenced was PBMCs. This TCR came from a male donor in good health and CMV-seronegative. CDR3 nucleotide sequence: TGTGCCAGCAGCGCCTCTAGCGGGGGGTTTCCCGGGGAGCTGTTTTTT. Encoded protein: CASSASSGGFPGELFF.